This paragraph reports one T cell receptor (beta chain). This clone has a handful of counts. No cognate antigen has been identified for it. No base-level quality is on record; no much larger clone is a single base apart. This entry comes from a study of CD4 T cells in relation to SARS-CoV-2 and coronaviruses (dated by TCRdb to about 2021). Background on the whole study: In the ViraFEST assay, PBMCs were cultured with antigen for roughly ten days, after which TCR beta CDR3s were sequenced to identify clonal expansions specific to the antigen. Samples from a few pre-COVID donors and the naive versus memory experiments were sequenced with the Adaptive Biotechnologies TCR-sequencing kit; other data were Illumina-based. Patient-derived lymphoblastoid cell lines were used to map the HLA restriction of shared crossreactive spike epitopes. A different TCR-beta assay, based on Illumina, was used to sequence expansion assays from other donors in the study. An HIV-1 Nef peptide pool or a no-peptide culture served as the negative reference condition. At the level of individual TCR clonotypes, the study measured memory CD4+ T cell crossreactivity between SARS-CoV-2 spike protein and common cold coronavirus spike proteins.

The protocol used for the library was the immunoSEQ multiplex PCR assay. The paper's data handling went like this. During preprocessing, nonproductive sequences were removed, along with CDR3s that did not begin with C, did not end with F or W, or were shorter than 7 amino acids. Antigen-specific clonotypes were called with the MANAFEST web app on the basis of expansion relative to the reference and to other culture wells. A clone was considered positive if the clone showed significant expansion compared with the reference culture in 2 of 3 replicate wells at an FDR below 0.05. Positive clones also required significant expansion versus all other tandem wells and an odds ratio above 5. After three terminal residues were trimmed from each end, CDR3 homology was quantified as pairwise Levenshtein distance using the stringdist R package. Held by TCRdb, this immuneACCESS table contains in-frame sequences only and omits some clones. Under half of the omission traces to an unresolved V gene where checked; the cause of the rest is unknown. V and J calls plus clone size are reproduced from that table; the DNA served to infer D and trimming. Counted in this sample were roughly 24,000 clones; around 76% of them appeared once. Jointly, the top ten make up around 11% of the sample.

From cysteine to phenylalanine, the CDR3 is 15 amino acids long. The retained sequence is limited to the CDR3, 45 bases, with the frame set at the first base. CDR1 MDHEN and CDR2 SYDVKM were looked up in the germline V gene. V loses 8 bases at its end and J loses 4 bases; junction bases beyond the gene matches: 12. What the authors observed across the whole study: Memory CD4+ clonotypes crossrecognizing SARS-CoV-2 and at least one common cold coronavirus spike were found in roughly 65% of donors. Crossreactivity analysis was centred on spike protein, so crossreactivity against other viral proteins was not assessed. Small numbers of patients and of tested TCRs limited the study. Pre-pandemic and post-infection samples were not both contributed by any donor, so tracing of the source of pre-existing responses was limited. Significantly weaker SARS-CoV-2-driven expansion was shown by crossreactive clones than by monoreactive clones, consistent with antigenic imprinting.

CD4+ T cells from unexposed donors were collected before the COVID-19 pandemic (2011-2018). Following 10 days of culture, the EasySep CD4+ T cell isolation kit was used to isolate CD4+ T cells. As far as cell numbers permitted, CD4+ T cells from unexposed donors were tested for reactivity against SARS-CoV-2 S and N as well as four spike pools from common cold coronaviruses. About 2 million PBMCs per well were cultured in IMDM with approximately 5% human AB serum and around 10 IU/ml IL-2. Half of the culture medium was replaced with fresh IL-2-containing medium on days 3 and 7. In general, triplicate replicate wells were used for every peptide culture condition. Leukapheresis product for the unexposed donors was purchased commercially. Ficoll-Paque PLUS gradient centrifugation was used to isolate PBMCs from either whole blood or leukapheresis product. The PBMCs went either fresh into the expansion assay or into cryopreservation at -140 degrees C. The QIAamp Micro DNA Kit was used to extract genomic DNA from the CD4+ T cells.

The sample was CD4+ T cells from PBMCs, cultured in vitro. The clonotype comes from a human donor in good health. The rearranged chain carries TRBV28 and TRBJ2-7, with 9 central nucleotides matching TRBD2. The CDR3 protein sequence reads: CASRPGVAGAYEQYF. The bases read TGTGCCAGCCGGCCCGGGGTAGCGGGAGCGTACGAGCAGTACTTC.